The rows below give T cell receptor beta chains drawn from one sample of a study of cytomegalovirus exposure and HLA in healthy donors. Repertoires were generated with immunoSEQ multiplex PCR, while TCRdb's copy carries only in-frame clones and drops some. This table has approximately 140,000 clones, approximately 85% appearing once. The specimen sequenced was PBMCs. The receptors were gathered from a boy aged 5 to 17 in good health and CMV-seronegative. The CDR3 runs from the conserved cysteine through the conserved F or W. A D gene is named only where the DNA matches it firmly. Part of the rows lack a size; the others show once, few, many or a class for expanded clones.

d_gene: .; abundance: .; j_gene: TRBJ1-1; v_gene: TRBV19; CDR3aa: CASSSGQRTEAFF; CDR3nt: TGTGCCAGTAGTTCCGGACAGCGCACTGAAGCTTTCTTT
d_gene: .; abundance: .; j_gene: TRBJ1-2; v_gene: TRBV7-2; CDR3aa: CASSLVRPYRAFGYTF; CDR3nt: TGTGCCAGCAGCTTAGTGAGGCCTTACAGGGCATTTGGCTACACCTTC
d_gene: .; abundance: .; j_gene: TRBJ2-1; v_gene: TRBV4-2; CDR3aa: CASSRGGNEQFF; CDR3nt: TGTGCCAGCAGCCGGGGAGGCAATGAGCAGTTCTTC
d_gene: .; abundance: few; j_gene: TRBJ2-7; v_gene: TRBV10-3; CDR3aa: CAIRQTSEQYF; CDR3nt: TGTGCCATCAGACAGACAAGCGAGCAGTACTTC
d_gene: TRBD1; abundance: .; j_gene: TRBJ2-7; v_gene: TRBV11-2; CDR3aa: CASSLGQGTYEQYF; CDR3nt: TGTGCCAGCAGCTTGGGACAGGGTACCTACGAGCAGTACTTC
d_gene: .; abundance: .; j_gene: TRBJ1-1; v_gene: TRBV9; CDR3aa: CASSVGGKTEAFF; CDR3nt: TGTGCCAGCAGCGTAGGGGGCAAGACTGAAGCTTTCTTT
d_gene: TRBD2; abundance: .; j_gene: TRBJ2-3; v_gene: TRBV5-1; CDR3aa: CASGGLVGDTQYF; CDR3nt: TGCGCCAGCGGTGGACTAGTGGGTGATACGCAGTATTTT
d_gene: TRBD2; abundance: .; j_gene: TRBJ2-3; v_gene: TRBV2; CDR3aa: CASTRLAGGQDTQYF; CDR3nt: TGTGCCAGCACACGTCTAGCGGGAGGTCAGGATACGCAGTATTTT
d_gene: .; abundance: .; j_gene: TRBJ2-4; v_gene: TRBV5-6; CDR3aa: CASSLGFSSGDIQYF; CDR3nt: TGTGCCAGCAGCTTGGGGTTTTCATCAGGGGACATTCAGTACTTC
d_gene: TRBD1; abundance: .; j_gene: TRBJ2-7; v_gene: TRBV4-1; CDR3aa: CASSQQTGSYEQYF; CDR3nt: TGCGCCAGCAGCCAGCAGACAGGGTCCTACGAGCAGTACTTC
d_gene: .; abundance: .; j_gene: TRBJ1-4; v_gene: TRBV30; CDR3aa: CAWSVTWPNEKLFF; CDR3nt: TGTGCCTGGAGTGTAACCTGGCCCAATGAAAAACTGTTTTTT
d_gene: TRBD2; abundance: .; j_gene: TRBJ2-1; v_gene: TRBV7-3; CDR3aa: CASRSGGGSDEQFF; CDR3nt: TGTGCCAGCAGGTCCGGCGGGGGGTCGGATGAGCAGTTCTTC
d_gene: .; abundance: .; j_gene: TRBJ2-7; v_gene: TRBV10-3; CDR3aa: CAISESLASEQYF; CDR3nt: TGTGCCATCAGTGAGAGTCTAGCATCCGAGCAGTACTTC
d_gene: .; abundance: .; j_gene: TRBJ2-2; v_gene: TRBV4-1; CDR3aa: CASSQGAGVAGELFF; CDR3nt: TGCGCCAGCAGCCAAGGGGCGGGTGTTGCCGGGGAGCTGTTTTTT
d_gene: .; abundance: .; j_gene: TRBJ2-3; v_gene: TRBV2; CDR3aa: CASSEVGGSTDTQYF; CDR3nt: TGTGCCAGCAGTGAAGTAGGCGGGTCCACAGATACGCAGTATTTT
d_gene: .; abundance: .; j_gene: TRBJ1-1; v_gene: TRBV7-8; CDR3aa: CASSLWRGGNTEAFF; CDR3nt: TGTGCCAGCAGCTTATGGAGAGGGGGGAACACTGAAGCTTTCTTT
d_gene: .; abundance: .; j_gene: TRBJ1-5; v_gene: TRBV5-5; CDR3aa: CASSPSGTIYQPQHF; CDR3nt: TGTGCCAGCTCACCGAGCGGGACAATTTATCAGCCCCAGCATTTT